This TCR beta chain was profiled in a study of blood T cell repertoires in COVID-19. The data were produced by immunoSEQ multiplex PCR, yet TCRdb's version contains in-frame clones alone and is incomplete. The repertoire holds over 50,000 clones, with 65% to 85% as singletons. The J segment lost 2 bases and the V segment lost 7 bases, leaving 8 bases of the junction unmatched. Germline V gene lookup returns CDR1 SGHRS and CDR2 YFSETQ. The CDR3 consists of 16 residues. V usage is TRBV5-1 and J usage is TRBJ2-2; 10 nucleotides agree with TRBD2. The sequence came from a human donor with active or convalescent COVID-19. The donor label of this sample is uncertain. The sample taken for sequencing was peripheral blood. The CDR3 protein is CASSTLAGVNTGELFF. The CDR3 nucleotides read TGCGCCAGCTCGACCCTAGCGGGAGTAAACACCGGGGAGCTGTTTTTT.